One sample yielded the 11 T cell receptor beta chains listed below, sequenced in a study of cytomegalovirus exposure and HLA in healthy donors. Vbeta (60) and Jbeta (13) primers were used in the PCR. Libraries were prepared by immunoSEQ multiplex PCR; TCRdb keeps only in-frame clonotypes and omits some of them. The sample includes roughly 96,000 clones, roughly 74% of them seen just once. Sequences were obtained from PBMCs. Receptors originate from a woman between 70 and 85 years old in good health and CMV-seropositive.

V and J are TRBV30 and TRBJ2-5, with D tentatively TRBD1 (5 bases). Germline V gene data show CDR1 as GTSNPN and CDR2 as SVGIG (reference sequence). CDR3 length: 13 residues. Trimming took off 4 bases at V and 6 bases at J, with 15 bases between the two ends. For the CDR3, the DNA is TGTGCCTGGACCCTGTCAGGGATTAAGACCCAGTACTTC. Protein product: CAWTLSGIKTQYF.

This chain joins TRBV9 and TRBJ2-7, with D possibly being TRBD1 (6 bases). Trimming shortened V by 0 bases and J by 3 bases, and 13 bases separated the two germline ends. CDR1 and CDR2 from the germline V gene are SGDLS and YYNGEE. The CDR3 sequence is 15 residues long. The CDR3 sequence is CASSVGPQGNYEQYF. CDR3 DNA sequence: TGTGCCAGCAGCGTAGGTCCACAGGGTAACTACGAGCAGTACTTC. The full variable domain, its missing parts supplied by reference TRBV9 and TRBJ2-7, is DSGVTQTPKHLITATGQRVTLRCSPRSGDLSVYWYQQSLDQGLQFLIQYYNGEERAKGNILERFSAQQFPDLHSELNLSSLELGDSALYFCASSVGPQGNYEQYFGPGTRLTVT.

V is TRBV4-2 and J is TRBJ1-2; TRBD1 might be the D (5 bases). Trimming removed 3 bases from V and 4 bases from J, with 9 bases in between. CDR3 length: 13 amino acids. Germline lookup yields CDR1 LGHNA and CDR2 YNFKEQ. The CDR3 bases are TGTGCCAGCAGCCAGGGGACTGTCTATGGCTACACCTTC. It translates to CASSQGTVYGYTF.

The chain is built from TRBV28 and TRBJ1-2; D remains unclear. Trimming shortened V by 5 bases and J by 7 bases, and 14 bases separated the two germline ends. CDR3 length: 13 amino acids. Germline CDR1 and CDR2: MDHEN and SYDVKM. CDR3 sequence (DNA): TGTGCCAGCAGTCAAGATCACCGCGGTGGCTACACCTTC. Translated: CASSQDHRGGYTF.

The chain joins TRBV29-1 to TRBJ1-1, with D possibly TRBD1 on 6 matching bases. V was clipped by 5 bases and J by 7 bases, with 14 bases between them. The CDR3 runs 12 residues. Germline V lookup: CDR1 SQVTM, CDR2 ANQGSEA. In nucleotides, the CDR3 is TGCAGCGTTTCTCACAGGGAAGGTGAAGCTTTCTTT. Amino acids: CSVSHREGEAFF.

This clone was recorded a few times. V gene TRBV5-4 combines with J gene TRBJ2-1; 10 nucleotides align to TRBD2. The J segment lost 8 bases and the V segment lost 3 bases, leaving 5 bases of the junction unmatched. CDR1 and CDR2 from the germline V gene are SGHNT and YYREEE (reference sequence). The CDR3 runs 14 residues. The CDR3 protein is CASSWASGRDEQFF. The CDR3 DNA sequence: TGTGCCAGCAGCTGGGCTAGCGGGAGAGATGAGCAGTTCTTC. The full variable domain, in which reference TRBV5-4 and TRBJ2-1 provide the parts outside the CDR3, is ETGVTQSPTHLIKTRGQQVTLRCSSQSGHNTVSWYQQALGQGPQFIFQYYREEENGRGNFPPRFSGLQFPNYSSELNVNALELDDSALYLCASSWASGRDEQFFGPGTRLTVL.

The J gene is TRBJ1-3, the V gene TRBV11-2, with D tentatively TRBD1 (5 bases). The CDR3 has 17 amino acids. The germline V and J ends were trimmed by 0 bases and 4 bases, with 16 bases remaining between them. CDR1 and CDR2 (germline): SGHAT, FQNNGV. The CDR3 reads CASSLDSVGGAGNTIYF. The CDR3 DNA reads as TGTGCCAGCAGCTTAGATTCTGTCGGGGGAGCGGGAAACACCATATATTTT.

V usage is TRBV7-8 and J usage is TRBJ1-4; no definite D call. Germline values: CDR1 SGHVS, CDR2 FQNEAQ. The CDR3 spans 14 residues. V lost 5 bases, J lost 4 bases, and 11 bases lay in between. CDR3: CASSRRVFNEKLFF. The DNA of the CDR3 is TGTGCCAGCAGCCGCCGGGTCTTTAATGAAAAACTGTTTTTT. Together with reference TRBV7-8 and TRBJ1-4, the CDR3 gives the full variable domain: GAGVSQSPRYKVAKRGQDVALRCDPISGHVSLFWYQQALGQGPEFLTYFQNEAQLDKSGLPSDRFFAERPEGSVSTLKIQRTQQEDSAVYLCASSRRVFNEKLFFGSGTQLSVL.

This clone appeared a single time. The chain has TRBV7-9 and TRBJ2-3; D is possibly TRBD1 (5 bases). Deletions cut 0 bases from V and 1 base from J, with 8 bases between. The CDR3 contains 15 residues. Germline CDR1 and CDR2: SEHNR and FQNEAQ (reference sequence). This chain's CDR3 is CASSLAATGTDTQYF. The CDR3 bases are TGTGCCAGCAGCTTAGCAGCGACAGGCACAGATACGCAGTATTTT.

The chain links TRBV6-6 to TRBJ2-7; D gene ambiguous. Trimming left V 7 bases short and J 1 base short, with 14 bases between. The germline V gene has CDR1 MNHNY and CDR2 SVGAGI (reference sequence). This CDR3 region has 14 residues. This chain's CDR3 is CASTPSGGSYEQYF. The CDR3 bases are TGTGCCAGCACTCCAAGTGGCGGATCCTACGAGCAGTACTTC.

The chain uses TRBV5-4 and TRBJ1-2, with D maybe TRBD1 (5 bases). V lost 0 bases and J lost 8, with 17 bases in between. Germline CDR1 reads SGHNT; CDR2 reads YYREEE (reference sequence). The CDR3 covers 15 residues. The DNA of the CDR3 is TGTGCCAGCAGCTTGGACAGGCCTAAGACCGGGGGCTACACCTTC. Its translation: CASSLDRPKTGGYTF.